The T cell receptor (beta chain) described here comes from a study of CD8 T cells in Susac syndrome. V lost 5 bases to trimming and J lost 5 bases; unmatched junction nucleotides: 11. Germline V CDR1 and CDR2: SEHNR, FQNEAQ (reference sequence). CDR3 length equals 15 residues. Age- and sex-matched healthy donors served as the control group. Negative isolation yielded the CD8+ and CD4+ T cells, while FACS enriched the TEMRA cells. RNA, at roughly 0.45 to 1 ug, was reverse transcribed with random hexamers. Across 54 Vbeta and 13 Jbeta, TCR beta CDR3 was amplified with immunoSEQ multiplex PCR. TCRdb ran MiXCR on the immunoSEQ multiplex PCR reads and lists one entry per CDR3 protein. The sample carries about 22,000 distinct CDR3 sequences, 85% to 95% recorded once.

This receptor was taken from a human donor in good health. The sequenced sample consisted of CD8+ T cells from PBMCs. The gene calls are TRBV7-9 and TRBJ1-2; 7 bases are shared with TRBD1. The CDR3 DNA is TGTGCCAGCAGCACGACAGACAGGGAGCTGTATGGCTACACCTTC. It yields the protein CASSTTDRELYGYTF.